The present TCR beta chain was sequenced within a study of blood T cell repertoires in COVID-19. Germline values: CDR1 SGHAT, CDR2 FQNNGV. V dropped 5 bases and J dropped 7; count of bases not matched to a gene: 11. This CDR3 has 15 residues. Clones were sequenced by immunoSEQ multiplex PCR, and TCRdb holds only the in-frame ones, with some missing. The sample has hundreds of thousands of clones, 82% seen once. This clonotype was sampled from a woman older than 75 with acute or convalescent COVID-19. Material: peripheral blood. The chain uses TRBV11-2 and TRBJ2-3, with 8 bases aligning to TRBD2. CDR3 protein: CASSLPGGRGNTQYF. CDR3 sequence (DNA): TGTGCCAGCAGCCTCCCGGGGGGGCGGGGGAATACGCAGTATTTT.